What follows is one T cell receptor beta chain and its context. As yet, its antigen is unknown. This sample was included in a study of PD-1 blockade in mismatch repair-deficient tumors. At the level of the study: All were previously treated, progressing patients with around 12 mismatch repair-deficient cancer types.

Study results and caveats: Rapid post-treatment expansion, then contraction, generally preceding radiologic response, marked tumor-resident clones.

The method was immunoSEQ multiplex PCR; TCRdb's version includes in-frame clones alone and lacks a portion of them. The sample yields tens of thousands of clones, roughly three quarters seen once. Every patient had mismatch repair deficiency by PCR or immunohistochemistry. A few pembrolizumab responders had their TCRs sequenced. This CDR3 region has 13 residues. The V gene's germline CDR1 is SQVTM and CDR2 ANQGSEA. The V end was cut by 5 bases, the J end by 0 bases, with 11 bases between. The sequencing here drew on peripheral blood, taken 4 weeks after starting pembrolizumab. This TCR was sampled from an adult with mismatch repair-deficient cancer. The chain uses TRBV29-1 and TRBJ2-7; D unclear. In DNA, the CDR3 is TGCAGCGTTTATTTGGCCAGCTCCTACGAGCAGTACTTC. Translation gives CSVYLASSYEQYF.